The source of this TCR beta chain is a study of preoperative IRX-2 immunotherapy in early breast cancer. The CDR3 sequence is 16 residues long. With V trimmed by 0 bases and J by 4 bases, 5 bases remained unmatched. Germline V gene data show CDR1 as MDHEN and CDR2 as SYDVKM. Profiled with immunoSEQ multiplex PCR; TCRdb holds only in-frame clones, not every one. Of roughly 24,000 clones in the sample, 95% were seen once. The treatment was: preoperative locoregional IRX-2 cytokine immunotherapy. This phase Ib study tested locoregional IRX-2 cytokine immunotherapy given before surgery. The chain combines TRBV28 with TRBJ2-5; 10 positions agree with TRBD1. This material consisted of tumor tissue, taken after IRX-2 immunotherapy. This clonotype was obtained from a human donor with breast cancer. The CDR3 reads CASSLWGQGMGETQYF. The CDR3 nucleotides read TGTGCCAGCAGTTTATGGGGACAGGGGATGGGAGAGACCCAGTACTTC.